This TCR beta chain was retrieved from a study of PD-1 blockade in classical Hodgkin lymphoma. The study, taken as a whole, reports: When set against healthy donors, newly diagnosed patients were reported to show lower baseline TCR diversity. Patients starting nivolumab under 1 year after ASCT were excluded. Those achieving complete response showed baseline diversity like newly diagnosed patients.

Concerning this clone itself: Its antigen is as yet unknown.

Trimming took off 1 base at V and 0 bases at J, with 10 bases between the two ends. This CDR3 is 16 amino acids long. Germline values: CDR1 ENHRY, CDR2 SYGVKD. Time point: cycle 4 day 1 (C4D1), after about 6 weeks of nivolumab. Brentuximab vedotin exposure varied, and every patient relapsed after autologous stem cell transplantation. The study recorded best responses of complete response, partial response or progressive disease. Produced via immunoSEQ multiplex PCR; TCRdb's table is partial and in-frame only. The sample shows over 80,000 clones, more than 70% of them seen only once. Sequencing used peripheral blood mononuclear cells (PBMCs), obtained before the fourth cycle of nivolumab. This clonotype originated in a human donor with classical Hodgkin lymphoma. V and J are TRBV10-3 and TRBJ1-3; D unclear. CDR3 protein: CAISEYLADSGNTIYF. For the CDR3, the DNA is TGTGCCATCAGTGAGTATTTAGCCGACTCTGGAAACACCATATATTTT.